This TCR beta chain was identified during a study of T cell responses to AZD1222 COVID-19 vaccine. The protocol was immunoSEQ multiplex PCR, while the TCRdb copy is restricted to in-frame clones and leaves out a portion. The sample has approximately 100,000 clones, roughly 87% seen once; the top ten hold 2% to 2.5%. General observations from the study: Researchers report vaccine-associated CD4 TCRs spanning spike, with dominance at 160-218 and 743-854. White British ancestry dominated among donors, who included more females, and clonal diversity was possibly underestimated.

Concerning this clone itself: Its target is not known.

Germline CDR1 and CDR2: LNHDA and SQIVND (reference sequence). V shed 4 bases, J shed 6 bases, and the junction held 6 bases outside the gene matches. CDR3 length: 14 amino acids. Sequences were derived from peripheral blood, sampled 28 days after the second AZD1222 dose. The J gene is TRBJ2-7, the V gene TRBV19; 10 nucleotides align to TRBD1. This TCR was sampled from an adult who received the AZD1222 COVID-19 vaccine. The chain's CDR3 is CASSSRDRGGEQYF. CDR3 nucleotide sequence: TGTGCCAGTAGTAGCCGGGACAGGGGCGGCGAGCAGTACTTC. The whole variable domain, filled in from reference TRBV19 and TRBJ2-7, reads DGGITQSPKYLFRKEGQNVTLSCEQNLNHDAMYWYRQDPGQGLRLIYYSQIVNDFQKGDIAEGYSVSREKKESFPLTVTSAQKNPTAFYLCASSSRDRGGEQYFGPGTRLTVT.